A single sample is the source of the 5 T cell receptor beta chains below, sequenced in a study of CD8+ T cells in alopecia areata. Treatment here: oral pan-JAK inhibitor, 5-10 mg twice daily. RNA extraction was followed by reverse transcription into cDNA, which acted as the sequencing template. Some clones are missing from TCRdb's copy, which holds only in-frame ones; the method was immunoSEQ multiplex PCR. In the table there are roughly 120,000 clones, 55% to 60% of which are singletons. The starting material was CD4+ T cells sorted from blood, obtained at week 24, from a patient treated with tofacitinib. The receptors stem from a human donor with alopecia areata.

This chain's CDR3 is CASSLWVRNEQFF. CDR3 DNA: TGTGCCAGCAGTTTATGGGTTAGGAATGAGCAGTTCTTC. This sequence joins TRBV27 and TRBJ2-1; D gene unclear. V lost 1 base to trimming and J lost 7 bases, with 8 bases between them. The CDR3 totals 13 residues. Germline CDR1 MNHEY, CDR2 SMNVEV (reference sequence).

The V gene is TRBV6-5, the J gene TRBJ1-2; 8 nucleotides align to TRBD1. The V gene end was trimmed by 6 bases and the J gene end by 4 bases; junction bases not matched to a gene: 4. Germline values: CDR1 MNHEY, CDR2 SVGAGI. There are 13 residues in the CDR3. The CDR3 is CASRQGQVYGYTF. Here the CDR3 DNA reads TGTGCCAGCAGACAGGGACAGGTCTATGGCTACACCTTC.

V is TRBV5-1 and J is TRBJ1-2, with D uncertain. From germline, CDR1 is SGHRS and CDR2 YFSETQ. The V end was cut by 0 bases, the J end by 4 bases, with 13 bases between. This CDR3 is built from 15 residues. This CDR3 reads CASSLDGSGGYGYTF. Written as DNA, the CDR3 is TGCGCCAGCAGCTTGGACGGATCGGGTGGCTATGGCTACACCTTC.

The rearrangement joins TRBV7-2 to TRBJ2-5, with 9 bases lining up with TRBD1. Per the germline V gene, CDR1 is SGHTA and CDR2 is FQGNSA. Trimming at V came to 3 bases and at J to 4 bases, leaving 9 bases not matched to a gene. The CDR3 totals 16 residues. This CDR3 reads CASSFQQGAGGETQYF. DNA for the CDR3: TGTGCCAGCAGCTTCCAACAGGGGGCAGGGGGAGAGACCCAGTACTTC.

This clone was seen only a few times. CDR3 in amino acids: CASCPGQGGYNEQFF. CDR3 sequence (DNA): TGCGCCAGCTGCCCTGGACAGGGAGGATACAATGAGCAGTTCTTC. This sequence joins TRBV5-1 and TRBJ2-1, with 8 nucleotides matching TRBD1. CDR3 size: 15 residues. Germline CDR1 and CDR2: SGHRS and YFSETQ. Unmatched junction bases numbered 10, after V lost 7 bases and J lost 4 bases.